The next 9 T cell receptor beta chains were all read from a single sample in a study of T cells in Graves' hyperthyroidism and ophthalmopathy. TCR beta CDR3 regions were amplified from RNA. Primed by the HTBI set, a first-round RT-PCR was run on the TCR CDR3. TCRdb redid the calling of the multiplex PCR reads with MiXCR, one entry per CDR3 protein. The data contain about 210,000 distinct CDR3 sequences, around 19% of them seen just once; the ten biggest clones take up around two fifths. What was sequenced was blood. Receptor source: a man in his forties with Graves' hyperthyroidism.

This clonotype was counted between two and nine times. The rearrangement links TRBV7-9 to TRBJ2-2; D is unresolved. In germline, CDR1 is SEHNR, CDR2 FQNEAQ (reference sequence). The CDR3 runs to 13 residues. Trimming removed 2 bases from V and 6 bases from J, with 7 bases in between. The CDR3 DNA is TGTGCCAGCAGCTTAAGCAGCGCCGGGGAGCTGTTTTTT. Residues: CASSLSSAGELFF. Together with reference TRBV7-9 and TRBJ2-2, the CDR3 gives the full variable domain: DTGVSQNPRHKITKRGQNVTFRCDPISEHNRLYWYRQTLGQGPEFLTYFQNEAQLEKSRLLSDRFSAERPKGSFSTLEIQRTEQGDSAMYLCASSLSSAGELFFGEGSRLTVL.

The chain links TRBV20-1 to TRBJ2-7; 7 nucleotides line up with TRBD2. Germline-derived CDR1 and CDR2 are DFQATT and SNEGSKA (reference sequence). The CDR3 is 14 amino acids. V was pared by 3 bases and J by 3 bases, with 8 bases of the junction left unmatched. For the CDR3, the DNA is TGCAGTGCTAGTTTTACGGGGGGTTTCTACGAGCAGTACTTC. Translating it yields CSASFTGGFYEQYF.

In its sample, this clonotype was seen many times. This chain links TRBV7-9 with TRBJ2-5, with D perhaps given as TRBD1 or TRBD2 (5 bases each). The CDR3 length is 16 residues. V lost 3 bases to trimming and J lost 0 bases, with 14 bases between them. Per the germline V gene, CDR1 is SEHNR and CDR2 is FQNEAQ (reference sequence). The CDR3 here is CASSFGTVGDQETQYF. The CDR3 DNA follows: TGTGCCAGCAGCTTCGGGACGGTAGGGGACCAAGAGACCCAGTACTTC.

This clonotype was observed at least ten times. This rearrangement joins TRBV5-1 to TRBJ2-7, with D perhaps TRBD1 (5 bases). V was trimmed by 0 bases and J by 5 bases, leaving 15 bases between them. Germline-derived CDR1 and CDR2 are SGHRS and YFSETQ. The CDR3 totals 15 residues. CDR3 residues: CASSLAAGNKHEQYF. The CDR3 nucleotides read TGCGCCAGCAGCTTGGCCGCAGGGAACAAGCACGAGCAGTACTTC.

This clonotype was counted at least ten times. This chain links TRBV28 with TRBJ2-1; TRBD2 matches 9 bases. The CDR3 length is 14 residues. From germline, CDR1 is MDHEN and CDR2 SYDVKM. With V trimmed by 6 bases and J by 5 bases, 5 bases remained unmatched. CDR3 sequence (DNA): TGTGCCAGCAGCTTAGCGGGGGCCAACAATGAGCAGTTCTTC. It specifies CASSLAGANNEQFF.

This clonotype was seen only a few times. V gene TRBV15 combines with J gene TRBJ2-2; no clear D. CDR1 and CDR2 from the germline V gene are LNHNV and YYDKDF (reference sequence). This CDR3 spans 14 amino acids. Trimming shortened V by 0 bases and J by 6 bases, and 8 bases separated the two germline ends. The CDR3 sequence is CATSRDIAAGELFF. The CDR3 DNA sequence: TGTGCCACCAGCAGAGATATTGCGGCCGGGGAGCTGTTTTTT. The full variable domain, rest sourced from reference TRBV15 and TRBJ2-2, is DAMVIQNPRYQVTQFGKPVTLSCSQTLNHNVMYWYQQKSSQAPKLLFHYYDKDFNNEADTPDNFQSRRPNTSFCFLDIRSPGLGDTAMYLCATSRDIAAGELFFGEGSRLTVL.

This clonotype was found many times. The chain uses TRBV5-1 and TRBJ2-3; D is perhaps TRBD2 (5 bases). The germline gives CDR1 SGHRS, CDR2 YFSETQ. This CDR3 region has 15 residues. Trimming left V 0 bases short and J 2 bases short, with 10 bases between. Here the CDR3 reads CASSLAGDFTDTQYF. CDR3 in DNA: TGCGCCAGCAGCTTGGCCGGGGATTTCACAGATACGCAGTATTTT.

This clonotype was observed a few times. The rearrangement joins TRBV4-1 to TRBJ2-5, with TRBD1 identical over 7 bases. There are 15 residues in the CDR3. V lost 3 bases and J lost 1; bases outside the gene matches: 5. The V gene's germline CDR1 is MGHRA and CDR2 YSYEKL. CDR3 protein: CASSQPGQIQETQYF. The DNA for the CDR3 is TGCGCCAGCAGCCAGCCGGGACAGATCCAAGAGACCCAGTACTTC.

The chain links TRBV4-3 to TRBJ2-3, with D perhaps assigned TRBD1 or TRBD2 (5 bases each). V lost 3 bases, J lost 5 bases, and 18 bases lay in between. The germline CDR1 and CDR2 sequences are LGHNA and YSLEER. This CDR3 is 16 amino acids long. CDR3: CASSQARDDLGDTQYF. CDR3 nucleotides: TGCGCCAGCAGCCAGGCCCGGGACGACCTGGGAGATACGCAGTATTTT.